This T cell receptor (beta chain) was recovered during a study of cytomegalovirus exposure and HLA in healthy donors. Regarding the study as a whole: Highly shared sequence variants in one cluster were likely a sequencing artifact. A missense variant in DCLRE1C was later tied to TCR beta V- and J-gene trimming. The authors enumerated some 160 TCR beta chains as linked to cytomegalovirus. A previous analysis found most TCR beta V segments productive roughly 87% or roughly 30% of the time.

This clone occurred a few times. Its antigen remains unidentified. Germline lookup yields CDR1 KGHSH and CDR2 LQKENI. The CDR3 consists of 15 residues. V lost 3 bases to trimming and J lost 4 bases; unmatched junction nucleotides: 7. Use of 60 Vbeta and 13 Jbeta primers characterized the PCR. The repertoire was sequenced with immunoSEQ multiplex PCR; TCRdb's copy has only in-frame clones and lacks some. The sample lists some 78,000 clones, 72% occurring once. The chain combines TRBV18 with TRBJ1-2; 8 bases fit TRBD1. The sequencing input was PBMCs. The receptor comes from a woman aged 40 to 55 in good health and CMV-seropositive. CDR3 protein: CASSPPGQGPYGYTF. Written as DNA, the CDR3 is TGTGCCAGCTCACCGCCTGGACAGGGCCCCTATGGCTACACCTTC. The full variable domain, completed using reference TRBV18 and TRBJ1-2, is NAGVMQNPRHLVRRRGQEARLRCSPMKGHSHVYWYRQLPEEGLKFMVYLQKENIIDESGMPKERFSAEFPKEGPSILRIQQVVRGDSAAYFCASSPPGQGPYGYTFGSGTRLTVV.